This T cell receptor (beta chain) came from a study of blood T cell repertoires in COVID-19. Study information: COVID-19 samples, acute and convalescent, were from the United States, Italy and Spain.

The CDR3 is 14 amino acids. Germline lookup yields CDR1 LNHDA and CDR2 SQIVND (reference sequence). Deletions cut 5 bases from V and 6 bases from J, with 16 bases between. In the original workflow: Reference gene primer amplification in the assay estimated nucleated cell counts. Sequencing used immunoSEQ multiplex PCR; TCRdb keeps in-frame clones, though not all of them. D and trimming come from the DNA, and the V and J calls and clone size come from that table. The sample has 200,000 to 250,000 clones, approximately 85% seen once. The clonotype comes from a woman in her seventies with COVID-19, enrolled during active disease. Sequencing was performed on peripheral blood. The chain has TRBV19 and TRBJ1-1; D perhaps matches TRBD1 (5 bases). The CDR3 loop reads CASSSDRRAAEAFF. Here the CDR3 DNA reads TGTGCCAGTAGTTCTGACAGACGGGCGGCTGAAGCTTTCTTT.